The sequence of this TCR beta chain was determined in a study of blood T cell repertoires in COVID-19. Study processing details: Amplification with reference gene primers provided the estimates of nucleated cell counts. Produced via immunoSEQ multiplex PCR; TCRdb's table is partial and in-frame only. That table gives V, J and clone size, and the DNA gave D and trimming. The data hold 200,000 to 300,000 clones, with about 82% observed a single time. V lost 0 bases, J lost 13 bases, and 21 bases lay in between. CDR3 size: 14 residues. In germline, CDR1 is GTSNPN, CDR2 SVGIG (reference sequence). The study drew participants aged about 18 to 89 years from roughly 25 US areas. The recovered donors of Cohort 3 showed two negative PCRs, clearance, or symptom resolution.

The source material was PBMCs or T cells enriched from blood (not recorded which). The clonotype originates from a woman in her 50s who had recovered from COVID-19. This chain uses TRBV30 with TRBJ1-1, with D possibly being TRBD1 (6 bases). CDR3 residues: CAWSVRNLQGFVFF. The CDR3 DNA is TGTGCCTGGAGTGTTAGGAATTTGCAGGGGTTTGTTTTCTTT.